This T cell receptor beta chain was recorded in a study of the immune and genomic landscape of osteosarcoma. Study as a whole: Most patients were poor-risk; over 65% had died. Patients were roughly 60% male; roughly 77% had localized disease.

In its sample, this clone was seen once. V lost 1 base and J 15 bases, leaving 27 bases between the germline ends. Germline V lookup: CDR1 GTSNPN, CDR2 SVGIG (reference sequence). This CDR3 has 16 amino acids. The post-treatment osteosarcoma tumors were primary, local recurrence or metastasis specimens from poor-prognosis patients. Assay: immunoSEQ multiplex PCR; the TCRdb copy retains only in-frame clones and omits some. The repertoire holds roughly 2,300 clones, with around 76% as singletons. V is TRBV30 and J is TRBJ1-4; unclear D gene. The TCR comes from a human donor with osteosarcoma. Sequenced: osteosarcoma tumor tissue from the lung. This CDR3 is CAWSAPPGEGKKRVFF. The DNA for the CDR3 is TGTGCCTGGAGTGCCCCCCCCGGGGAGGGAAAGAAACGGGTGTTTTTT.